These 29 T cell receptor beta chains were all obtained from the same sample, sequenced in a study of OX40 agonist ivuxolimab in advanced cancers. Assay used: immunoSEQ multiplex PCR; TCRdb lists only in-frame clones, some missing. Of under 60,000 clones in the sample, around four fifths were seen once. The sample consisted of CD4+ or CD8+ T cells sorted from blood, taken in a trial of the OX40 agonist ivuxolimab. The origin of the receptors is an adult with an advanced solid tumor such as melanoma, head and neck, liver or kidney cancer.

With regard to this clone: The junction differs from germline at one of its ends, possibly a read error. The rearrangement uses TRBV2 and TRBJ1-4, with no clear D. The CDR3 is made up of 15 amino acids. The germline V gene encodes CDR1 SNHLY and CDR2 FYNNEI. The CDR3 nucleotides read TGTGCCGGCAGTGAATGGGTAGCAACTAATGAAAAACTGTTTTTT. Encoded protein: CAGSEWVATNEKLFF.

The CDR3 loop reads CASSFGGANVLTF. CDR3 sequence (DNA): TGTGCCAGCAGCTTCGGTGGGGCCAACGTCCTGACTTTC. The J gene is TRBJ2-6, the V gene TRBV7-8; D gene ambiguous. Germline V gives CDR1 SGHVS, CDR2 FQNEAQ. V was pared by 3 bases and J by 3 bases, with 3 bases between. This CDR3 contains 13 residues.

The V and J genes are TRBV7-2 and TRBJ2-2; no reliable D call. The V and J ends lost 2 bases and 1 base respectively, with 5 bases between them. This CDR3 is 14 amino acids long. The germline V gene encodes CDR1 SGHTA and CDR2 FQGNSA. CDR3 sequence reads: CASSLRRNTGELFF. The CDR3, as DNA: TGTGCCAGCAGCTTACGTCGGAACACCGGGGAGCTGTTTTTT.

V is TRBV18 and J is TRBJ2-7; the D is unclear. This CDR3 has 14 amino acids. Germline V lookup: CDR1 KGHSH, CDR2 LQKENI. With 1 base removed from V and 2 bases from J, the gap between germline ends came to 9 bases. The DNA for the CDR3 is TGTGCCAGCTCACCACAAGACACCGCCTACGAGCAGTACTTC. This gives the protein CASSPQDTAYEQYF.

The CDR3, as DNA: TGTGCCAGCAGCCCGGGGACTCACCGCACAGATACGCAGTATTTT. This encodes CASSPGTHRTDTQYF. The chain employs TRBV9 and TRBJ2-3; possibly TRBD2 for D (6 bases). Trimming left V 4 bases short and J 1 base short, with 13 bases between. The CDR3 has 15 amino acids. The germline V gene encodes CDR1 SGDLS and CDR2 YYNGEE.

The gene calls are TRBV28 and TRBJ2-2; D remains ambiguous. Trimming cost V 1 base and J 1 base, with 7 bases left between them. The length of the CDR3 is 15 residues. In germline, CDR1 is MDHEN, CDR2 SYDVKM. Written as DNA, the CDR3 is TGTGCCAGCAGTTTATTACACAAGAACACCGGGGAGCTGTTTTTT. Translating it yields CASSLLHKNTGELFF.

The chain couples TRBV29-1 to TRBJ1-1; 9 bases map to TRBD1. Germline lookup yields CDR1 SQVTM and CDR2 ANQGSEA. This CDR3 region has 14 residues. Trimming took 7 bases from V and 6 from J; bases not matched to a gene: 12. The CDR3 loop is CSAGDRDRESEAFF. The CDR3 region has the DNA TGCAGCGCAGGAGACCGGGACAGGGAATCTGAAGCTTTCTTT.

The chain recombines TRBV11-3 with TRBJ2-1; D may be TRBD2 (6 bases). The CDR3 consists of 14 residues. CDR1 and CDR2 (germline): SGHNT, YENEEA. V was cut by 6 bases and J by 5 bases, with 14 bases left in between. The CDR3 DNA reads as TGTGCCAGCAGGGAAGGAGGGAACGACAATGAGCAGTTCTTC. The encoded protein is CASREGGNDNEQFF. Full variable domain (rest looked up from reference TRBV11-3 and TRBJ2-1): EAGVVQSPRYKIIEKKQPVAFWCNPISGHNTLYWYLQNLGQGPELLIRYENEEAVDDSQLPKDRFSAERLKGVDSTLKIQPAELGDSAVYLCASREGGNDNEQFFGPGTRLTVL.

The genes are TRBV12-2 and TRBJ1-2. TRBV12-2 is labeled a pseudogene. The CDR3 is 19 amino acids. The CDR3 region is CASRLRLRGPGRVLYGYTF. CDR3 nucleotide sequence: TGTGCAAGTCGCTTAAGATTGAGAGGCCCCGGTCGGGTTCTTTATGGCTACACCTTC.

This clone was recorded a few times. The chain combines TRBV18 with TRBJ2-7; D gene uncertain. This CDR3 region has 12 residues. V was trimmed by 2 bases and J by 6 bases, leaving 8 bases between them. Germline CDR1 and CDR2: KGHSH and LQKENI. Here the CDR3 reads CASSPMTREQYF. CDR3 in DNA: TGTGCCAGCTCACCAATGACCCGCGAGCAGTACTTC. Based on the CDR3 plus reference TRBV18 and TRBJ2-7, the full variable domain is NAGVMQNPRHLVRRRGQEARLRCSPMKGHSHVYWYRQLPEEGLKFMVYLQKENIIDESGMPKERFSAEFPKEGPSILRIQQVVRGDSAAYFCASSPMTREQYFGPGTRLTVT.

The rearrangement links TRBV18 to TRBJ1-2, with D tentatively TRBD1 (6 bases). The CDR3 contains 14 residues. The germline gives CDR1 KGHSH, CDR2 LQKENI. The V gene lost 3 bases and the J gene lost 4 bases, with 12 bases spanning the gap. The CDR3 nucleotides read TGTGCCAGCTCACCCGGGGGCGCCCCCTATGGCTACACCTTC. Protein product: CASSPGGAPYGYTF.

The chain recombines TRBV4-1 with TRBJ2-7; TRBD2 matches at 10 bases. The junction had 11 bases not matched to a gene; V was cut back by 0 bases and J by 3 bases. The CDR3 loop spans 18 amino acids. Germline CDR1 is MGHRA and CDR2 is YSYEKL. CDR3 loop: CASSQDGSGGASLYEQYF. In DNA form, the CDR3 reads TGCGCCAGCAGCCAAGATGGGAGCGGGGGGGCCTCCCTCTACGAGCAGTACTTC.

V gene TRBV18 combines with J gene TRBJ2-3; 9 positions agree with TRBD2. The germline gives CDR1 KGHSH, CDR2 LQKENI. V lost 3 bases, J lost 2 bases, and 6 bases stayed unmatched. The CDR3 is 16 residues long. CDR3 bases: TGTGCCAGCTCACCGGGAAGCGGGGGGTACACAGATACGCAGTATTTT. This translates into CASSPGSGGYTDTQYF.

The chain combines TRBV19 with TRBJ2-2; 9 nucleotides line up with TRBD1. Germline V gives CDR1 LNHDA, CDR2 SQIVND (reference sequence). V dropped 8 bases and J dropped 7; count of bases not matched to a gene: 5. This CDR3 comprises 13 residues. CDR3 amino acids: CASVGQGNGELFF. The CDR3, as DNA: TGTGCCAGTGTTGGACAGGGGAACGGGGAGCTGTTTTTT.

CDR3 region: CASSYTVRETQYF. CDR3 sequence (DNA): TGTGCCAGCAGTTATACGGTTCGCGAGACCCAGTACTTC. The chain uses TRBV6-6 and TRBJ2-5; no clear D. V lost 3 bases, J lost 5 bases, and 10 bases lay in between. The CDR3 has 13 residues. Per germline, CDR1 MNHNY and CDR2 SVGAGI (reference sequence).

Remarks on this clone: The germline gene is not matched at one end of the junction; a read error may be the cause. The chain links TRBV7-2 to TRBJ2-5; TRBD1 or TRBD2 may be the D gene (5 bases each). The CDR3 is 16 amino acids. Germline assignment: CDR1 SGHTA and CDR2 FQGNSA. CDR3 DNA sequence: TGTGCCAGCAGCCTAGCCGCCGGGACGGGAACGGAGACCCAGTACTTC. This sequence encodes CASSLAAGTGTETQYF.

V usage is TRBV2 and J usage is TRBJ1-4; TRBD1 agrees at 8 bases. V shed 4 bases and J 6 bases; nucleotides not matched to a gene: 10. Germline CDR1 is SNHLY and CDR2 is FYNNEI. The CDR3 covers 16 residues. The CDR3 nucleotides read TGTGCCAGCAGTGGGACAGGGCAATCGTTGGATGAAAAACTGTTTTTT. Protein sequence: CASSGTGQSLDEKLFF.

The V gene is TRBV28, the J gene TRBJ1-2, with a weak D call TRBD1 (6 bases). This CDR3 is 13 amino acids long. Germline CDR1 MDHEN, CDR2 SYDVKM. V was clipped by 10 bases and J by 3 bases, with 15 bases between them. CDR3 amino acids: CATPAGADYGYTF. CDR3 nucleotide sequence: TGTGCCACCCCTGCAGGGGCGGACTATGGCTACACCTTC.

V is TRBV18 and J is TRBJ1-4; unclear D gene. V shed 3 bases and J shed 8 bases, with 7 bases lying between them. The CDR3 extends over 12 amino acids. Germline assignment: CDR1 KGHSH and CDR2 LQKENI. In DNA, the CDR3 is TGTGCCAGCTCACCCTCTGCCGAAAAACTGTTTTTT. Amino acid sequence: CASSPSAEKLFF. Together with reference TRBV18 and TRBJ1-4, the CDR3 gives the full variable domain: NAGVMQNPRHLVRRRGQEARLRCSPMKGHSHVYWYRQLPEEGLKFMVYLQKENIIDESGMPKERFSAEFPKEGPSILRIQQVVRGDSAAYFCASSPSAEKLFFGSGTQLSVL.

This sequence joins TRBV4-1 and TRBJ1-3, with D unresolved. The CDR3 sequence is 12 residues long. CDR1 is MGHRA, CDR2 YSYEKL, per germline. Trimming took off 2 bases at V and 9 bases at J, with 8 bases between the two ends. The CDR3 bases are TGCGCCAGCAGCCAACCCTTTGGCACCATATATTTT. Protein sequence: CASSQPFGTIYF.

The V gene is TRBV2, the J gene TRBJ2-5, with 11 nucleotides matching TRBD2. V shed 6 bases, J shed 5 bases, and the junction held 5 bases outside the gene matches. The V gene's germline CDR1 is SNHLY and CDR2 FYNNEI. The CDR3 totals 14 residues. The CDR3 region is CASSVAGGPETQYF. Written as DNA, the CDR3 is TGTGCCAGCAGCGTAGCGGGGGGGCCGGAGACCCAGTACTTC.

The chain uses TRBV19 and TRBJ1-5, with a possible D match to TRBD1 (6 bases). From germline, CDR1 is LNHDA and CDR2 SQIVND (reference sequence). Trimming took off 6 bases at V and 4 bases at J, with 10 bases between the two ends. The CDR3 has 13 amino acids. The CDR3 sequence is CASRLGGNQPQHF. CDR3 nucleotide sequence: TGTGCCAGTAGATTAGGGGGAAATCAGCCCCAGCATTTT.

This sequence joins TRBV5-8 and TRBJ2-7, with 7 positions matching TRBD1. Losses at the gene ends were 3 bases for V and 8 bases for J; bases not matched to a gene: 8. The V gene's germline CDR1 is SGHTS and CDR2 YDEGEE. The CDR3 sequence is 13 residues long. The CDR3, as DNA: TGTGCCAGCAGCTCGGGACAGCCCCCTAAGCAGTACTTC. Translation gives CASSSGQPPKQYF.

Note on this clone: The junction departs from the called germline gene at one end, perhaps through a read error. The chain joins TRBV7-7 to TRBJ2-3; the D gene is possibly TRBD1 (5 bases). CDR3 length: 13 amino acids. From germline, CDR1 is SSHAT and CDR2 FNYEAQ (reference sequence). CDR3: CASSRQSTDTQYF. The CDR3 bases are TGTGCTAGCAGCCGACAGTCCACAGATACGCAGTATTTT.

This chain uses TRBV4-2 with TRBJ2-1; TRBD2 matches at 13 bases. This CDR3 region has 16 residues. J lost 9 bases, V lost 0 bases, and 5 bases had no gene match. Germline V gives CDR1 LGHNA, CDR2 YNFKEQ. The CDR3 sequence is CASSQDQLAGGPEQFF. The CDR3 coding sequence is TGTGCCAGCAGCCAAGACCAACTAGCGGGGGGGCCTGAGCAGTTCTTC.

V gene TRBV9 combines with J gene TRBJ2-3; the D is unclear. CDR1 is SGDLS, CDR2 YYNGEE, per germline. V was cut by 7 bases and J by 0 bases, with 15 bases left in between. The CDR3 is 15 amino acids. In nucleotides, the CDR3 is TGTGCCAGCTGCCGCTTTAGTCATAGCACAGATACGCAGTATTTT. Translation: CASCRFSHSTDTQYF.

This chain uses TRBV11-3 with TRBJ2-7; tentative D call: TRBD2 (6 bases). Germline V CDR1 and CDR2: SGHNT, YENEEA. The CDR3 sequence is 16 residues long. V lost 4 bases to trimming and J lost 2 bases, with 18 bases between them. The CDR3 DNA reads TGTGCCAGCAGCTCCCGTTTGACTAGAAAAACCTACGAGCAGTACTTC. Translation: CASSSRLTRKTYEQYF.

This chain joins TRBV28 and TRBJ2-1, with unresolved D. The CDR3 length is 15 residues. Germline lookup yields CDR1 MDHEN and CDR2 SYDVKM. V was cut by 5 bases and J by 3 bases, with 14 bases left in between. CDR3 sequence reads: CASSVTITNYNEQFF. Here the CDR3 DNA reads TGTGCCAGCAGTGTGACCATAACCAACTACAATGAGCAGTTCTTC.

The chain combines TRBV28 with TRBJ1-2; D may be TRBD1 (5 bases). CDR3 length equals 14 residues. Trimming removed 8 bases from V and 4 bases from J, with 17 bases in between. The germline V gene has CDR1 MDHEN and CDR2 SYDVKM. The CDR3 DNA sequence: TGTGCCAGCCGTGAGACGCGTGGGGCCTATGGCTACACCTTC. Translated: CASRETRGAYGYTF.